Sequencing of this T cell receptor (beta chain) was carried out in a study of blood T cell repertoires in COVID-19. Study as a whole: Samples representing acute and convalescent COVID-19 were sourced from the United States, Italy and Spain. Sources were T cells, B-cell-depleted T cells, or PBMCs; the material itself was cDNA or gDNA.

In the study's own analysis: For nucleated cells, counts were estimated from reference gene primer amplification. Sequencing was performed with immunoSEQ multiplex PCR; in TCRdb, only in-frame clones are kept and a portion is missing. The V and J calls and the clone size are those of that table, but D and trimming were determined from the DNA. The sample shows about 130,000 clones, about 82% of them seen only once. The CDR3 is 13 residues long. The germline V gene encodes CDR1 SNHLY and CDR2 FYNNEI. Losses at the gene ends were 8 bases for V and 6 bases for J; bases not matched to a gene: 10. This TCR was sampled from a human donor in a cohort sampled during active COVID-19. The chain uses TRBV2 and TRBJ2-7, with 7 bases identical to TRBD2. Specimen: peripheral blood. The CDR3 sequence is CASPGGVGPEQYF. Written as DNA, the CDR3 is TGTGCCAGCCCTGGGGGGGTGGGTCCCGAGCAGTACTTC.